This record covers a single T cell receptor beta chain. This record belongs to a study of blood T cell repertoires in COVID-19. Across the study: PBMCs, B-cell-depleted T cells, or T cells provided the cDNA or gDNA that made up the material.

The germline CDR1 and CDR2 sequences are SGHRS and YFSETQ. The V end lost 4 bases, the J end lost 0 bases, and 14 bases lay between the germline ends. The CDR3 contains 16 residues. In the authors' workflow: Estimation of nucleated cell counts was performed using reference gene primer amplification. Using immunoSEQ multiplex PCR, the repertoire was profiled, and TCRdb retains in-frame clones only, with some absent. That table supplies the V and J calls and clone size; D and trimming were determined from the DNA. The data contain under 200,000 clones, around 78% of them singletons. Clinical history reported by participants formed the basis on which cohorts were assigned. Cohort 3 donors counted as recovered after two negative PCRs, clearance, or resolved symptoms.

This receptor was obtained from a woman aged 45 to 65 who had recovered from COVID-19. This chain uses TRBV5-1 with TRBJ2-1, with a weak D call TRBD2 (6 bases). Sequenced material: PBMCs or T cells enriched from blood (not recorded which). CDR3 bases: TGCGCCAGCAGCCGGGGACTCCGAGGCTCCTACAATGAGCAGTTCTTC. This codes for CASSRGLRGSYNEQFF. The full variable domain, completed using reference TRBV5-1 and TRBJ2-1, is KAGVTQTPRYLIKTRGQQVTLSCSPISGHRSVSWYQQTPGQGLQFLFEYFSETQRNKGNFPGRFSGRQFSNSRSEMNVSTLELGDSALYLCASSRGLRGSYNEQFFGPGTRLTVL.